A selection of T cell receptor beta chains follows, all from one sample in a study of T cell responses to AZD1222 COVID-19 vaccine. Here immunoSEQ multiplex PCR was the method, and the copy in TCRdb shows in-frame clones only, minus some. The sample records roughly 100,000 clones, 88% being singletons. The material sequenced was peripheral blood, taken on day 0 of AZD1222 vaccination. All receptors come from an adult in good health. The CDR3 runs from the conserved cysteine through the conserved F or W. Each record gives: V gene, J gene, CDR3 length, clone size, D gene, CDR3 DNA, CDR3 protein. A D gene is named only where the DNA matches it firmly. Rows may omit the clone size; those that give it use once, few, many or a size class.

>TRBV5-6|TRBJ2-7|15|-|TRBD2
TGTGCCAGCAGCATAGGCGGGGGGTCGGCCTACGAGCAGTACTTC
CASSIGGGSAYEQYF
>TRBV24-1|TRBJ2-1|18|-|TRBD2
TGTGCCACCAGTGATTTGCCACCTAGCGGGGGACGCTACAATGAGCAGTTCTTC
CATSDLPPSGGRYNEQFF
>TRBV4-3|TRBJ2-4|17|-|TRBD1
TGCGCCAGCAGCCAGGCGCCCAACGGGGACAGGGCCAACATTCAGTACTTC
CASSQAPNGDRANIQYF
>TRBV7-9|TRBJ1-3|13|-|-
TGTGCCACTGGGCAGGGCTCTGGAAACACCATATATTTT
CATGQGSGNTIYF
>TRBV9|TRBJ2-1|15|-|TRBD2
TGTGCCAGCAGCGTCGGGACTAGCGGGACGAATGAGCAGTTCTTC
CASSVGTSGTNEQFF
>TRBV12-3/TRBV12-4|TRBJ1-1|13|-|-
TGTGCCAGCAGTTTAACCAGGAACACTGAAGCTTTCTTT
CASSLTRNTEAFF
>TRBV10-3|TRBJ2-7|16|-|-
TGTGCCATCAGTGAGCGAGGACAACCAGCCCCCTACGAGCAGTACTTC
CAISERGQPAPYEQYF
>TRBV2|TRBJ1-2|14|-|-
TGTGCCAGCAGTGTAGGGGCTTCAGCGTATGGCTACACCTTC
CASSVGASAYGYTF
>TRBV3-1/TRBV3-2|TRBJ2-5|17|-|-
TGTGCCAGCAGCCAAGAAAAGGTCTCCGGGACTCCGGAGACCCAGTACTTC
CASSQEKVSGTPETQYF
>TRBV4-1|TRBJ1-1|15|-|-
TGCGCCAGCAGCCAAGATGTGGGGGCGCGGACTGAAGCTTTCTTT
CASSQDVGARTEAFF
>TRBV29-1|TRBJ1-2|13|many|TRBD1
TGCAGCGTTGGCCGGGACAGGGGAGATGGCTACACCTTC
CSVGRDRGDGYTF
>TRBV20-1|TRBJ1-1|10|-|-
TGCAGTGCCGGCGAGATTGAAGCTTTCTTT
CSAGEIEAFF
>TRBV28|TRBJ2-2|12|-|-
TGTGCCAGCAGTTTAGGGTCCGGGGAGCTGTTTTTT
CASSLGSGELFF
>TRBV6-2/TRBV6-3|TRBJ1-5|13|-|-
TGTGCCAGCAGTCTCAATAGCAATCAGCCCCAGCATTTT
CASSLNSNQPQHF
>TRBV6-5|TRBJ2-7|14|once|-
TGTGCCAGCAGTTACTTTGCAGGGGCCTACGAGCAGTACTTC
CASSYFAGAYEQYF
>TRBV30|TRBJ2-1|14|-|-
TGTGCCTGGAGTAAAGGGGGTTCCTACAATGAGCAGTTCTTC
CAWSKGGSYNEQFF
>TRBV7-2|TRBJ1-2|15|-|-
TGTGCCAGCAGCTTCCGAGGGCGCCGCGTAGATGGCTACACCTTC
CASSFRGRRVDGYTF
>TRBV2|TRBJ2-2|14|-|-
TGTGCCAGCAGTGACGGGGGTAGAACCGGGGAGCTGTTTTTT
CASSDGGRTGELFF
>TRBV7-9|TRBJ1-5|18|-|-
TGTGCCAGCAGCTTCAACCGGGGGGTCGGCAGAAGCAATCAGCCCCAGCATTTT
CASSFNRGVGRSNQPQHF
>TRBV11-1|TRBJ2-7|14|-|-
TGTGCCAGCAGCTCCCTGAAGCCGCCCTACGAGCAGTACTTC
CASSSLKPPYEQYF
>TRBV25-1|TRBJ2-2|15|-|TRBD2
TGTGCCAGCAGTGAAAGTGAGCGGGAAGCCGGGGAGCTGTTTTTT
CASSESEREAGELFF
>TRBV6-5|TRBJ1-5|15|-|TRBD1
TGTGCCAGCAGAAAGACGGGACAGGGCGGTCAGCCCCAGCATTTT
CASRKTGQGGQPQHF
>TRBV5-6|TRBJ1-5|15|-|-
TGTGCCAGCAGCACCTACCAGGGGAGCAATCAGCCCCAGCATTTT
CASSTYQGSNQPQHF
>TRBV6-1|TRBJ1-5|13|-|-
TGTGCCAGCAGTGGGACGGACAATCAGCCCCAGCATTTT
CASSGTDNQPQHF
>TRBV28|TRBJ2-2|12|-|-
TGTGCCAGCATTTCGAACACCGGGGAGCTGTTTTTT
CASISNTGELFF
>TRBV18|TRBJ1-4|15|-|-
TGTGCCAGCTCACCACGAGACGGATTGAATGAAAAACTGTTTTTT
CASSPRDGLNEKLFF
>TRBV6-5|TRBJ2-3|13|-|-
TGTGCCACCAGCCGAGGAGGCACAGATACGCAGTATTTT
CATSRGGTDTQYF
>TRBV29-1|TRBJ1-1|14|-|-
TGCAGCGTTGAAAGGACGGGTCCCAACACTGAAGCTTTCTTT
CSVERTGPNTEAFF
>TRBV19|TRBJ2-3|16|-|-
TGTGCCAGTAGTATAGCCTTACTTCTCGGCACAGATACGCAGTATTTT
CASSIALLLGTDTQYF
>TRBV27|TRBJ2-3|16|-|TRBD2
TGTGCCAGCAGCCATTTAGCGGGAGTGGGCACAGATACGCAGTATTTT
CASSHLAGVGTDTQYF
>TRBV6-2/TRBV6-3|TRBJ1-1|13|-|-
TGTGCCAGCAGTAAAGTAGTGAACACTGAAGCTTTCTTT
CASSKVVNTEAFF
>TRBV6-6|TRBJ1-1|12|-|-
TGTGCCAGCGGGGTGGGGAACACTGAAGCTTTCTTT
CASGVGNTEAFF
>TRBV7-9|TRBJ2-7|13|-|-
TGTGCCAGCAGCTTAGGGGGACCGAACGAGCAGTACTTC
CASSLGGPNEQYF
>TRBV5-1|TRBJ2-7|13|once|-
TGCGCCAGTTCTGCCGGGACACGTTACGAGCAGTACTTC
CASSAGTRYEQYF
>TRBV18|TRBJ1-6|16|-|TRBD1
TGTGCCAGCTCACCTCGCGGACAGGGGGGTAATTCACCCCTCCACTTT
CASSPRGQGGNSPLHF
>TRBV19|TRBJ1-1|16|-|-
TGTGCCAGTAGTATAGAAGACGGCAGGAATTACTGGGCGGCTTTCTTT
CASSIEDGRNYWAAFF
>TRBV18|TRBJ1-4|15|-|-
TGTGCCAGCTCACCACCCTGGGTGGAAAATGAAAAACTGTTTTTT
CASSPPWVENEKLFF
>TRBV6-5|TRBJ2-3|14|-|TRBD2
TGTGCCAGCACGGGACTAGGGTTCACAGATACGCAGTATTTT
CASTGLGFTDTQYF
>TRBV7-2|TRBJ2-2|12|-|-
TGTGCCAGCAGCATAAATAGCGGGGAGCTGTTTTTT
CASSINSGELFF
>TRBV7-8|TRBJ1-2|13|-|-
TGTGCCAGCAGCCTAGGGACCCAATATGGCTACACCTTC
CASSLGTQYGYTF
>TRBV28|TRBJ1-5|16|-|-
TGTGCCAGCAGTCCTCCCTTAGGGGGGGGTTCTCAGCCCCAGCATTTT
CASSPPLGGGSQPQHF
>TRBV24-1|TRBJ2-7|12|once|-
TGTGCCACCAGTGAATTTGCGGGGGAGCAGTACTTC
CATSEFAGEQYF
>TRBV7-2|TRBJ1-4|14|-|-
TGTGCCAGCAGCCCACGGATCCATAATGAAAAACTGTTTTTT
CASSPRIHNEKLFF
>TRBV5-1|TRBJ2-2|13|-|-
TGCGCCAGCAGCCTCTACAGGGCCGGGGAGCTGTTTTTT
CASSLYRAGELFF
>TRBV19|TRBJ1-2|15|-|-
TGTGCCAGTAGTATCGCCGCAGGGAGTAACTATGGCTACACCTTC
CASSIAAGSNYGYTF
>TRBV7-2|TRBJ2-7|13|few|-
TGTGCCAGCAGCTTACGGGCCTCCTACGAGCAGTACTTC
CASSLRASYEQYF
>TRBV5-1|TRBJ2-7|14|-|-
TGCGCCAGCAGCTTGGGCCAGACACCTTACGAGCAGTACTTC
CASSLGQTPYEQYF
>TRBV6-5|TRBJ2-7|15|-|TRBD1
TGTGCCAGCAGTTCCCTCCCGGGACAGGGGAGCGAGCAGTACTTC
CASSSLPGQGSEQYF
>TRBV4-2|TRBJ2-2|20|-|-
TGTGCCAGCAGCCAAGAGGTGGGACACGCGGAGGCTAAGAACACCGGGGAGCTGTTTTTT
CASSQEVGHAEAKNTGELFF
>TRBV5-4|TRBJ1-2|14|-|TRBD1
TGTGCCAGCAGCTTGGGACAGGGGGCGTATGGCTACACCTTC
CASSLGQGAYGYTF
>TRBV10-1|TRBJ1-4|13|-|-
TGCGCCAGCAGTGAGTACCGGATGGAAAAACTGTTTTTT
CASSEYRMEKLFF